This TCR beta chain comes out of a study of T cell repertoires in ileal Crohn's disease. Study information: The M6 sample came from neoterminal ileum during colonoscopy after surgery.

The CDR3 length is 13 residues. From germline, CDR1 is SNHLY and CDR2 FYNNEI. The V and J ends lost 4 bases and 4 bases respectively, with 11 bases between them. Study-level results: Clonality above 26.8% at surgery always came with endoscopic recurrence. Sorted CD8 T cells held more high-frequency clones than CD4.

Comments on this clone: What it recognizes is unknown.

Time point in this sample: neoterminal ileum biopsy at postoperative endoscopy, about 6 months after surgery. TCRB immunosequencing input was approximately 510 nanograms of biopsy DNA per sample. Generated by immunoSEQ multiplex PCR, the TCRdb table keeps only in-frame clones and is missing some. The sample holds 13,000 or so clones; roughly 80% are singletons and the top ten take approximately 17%. The sample consisted of ileal tissue. This clonotype originated in an adult with Crohn's disease. The chain recombines TRBV2 with TRBJ2-7; D perhaps matches TRBD2 (5 bases). CDR3 nucleotides: TGTGCCAGCAGTGGGACTGGTCCTTACGAGCAGTACTTC. It encodes CASSGTGPYEQYF.